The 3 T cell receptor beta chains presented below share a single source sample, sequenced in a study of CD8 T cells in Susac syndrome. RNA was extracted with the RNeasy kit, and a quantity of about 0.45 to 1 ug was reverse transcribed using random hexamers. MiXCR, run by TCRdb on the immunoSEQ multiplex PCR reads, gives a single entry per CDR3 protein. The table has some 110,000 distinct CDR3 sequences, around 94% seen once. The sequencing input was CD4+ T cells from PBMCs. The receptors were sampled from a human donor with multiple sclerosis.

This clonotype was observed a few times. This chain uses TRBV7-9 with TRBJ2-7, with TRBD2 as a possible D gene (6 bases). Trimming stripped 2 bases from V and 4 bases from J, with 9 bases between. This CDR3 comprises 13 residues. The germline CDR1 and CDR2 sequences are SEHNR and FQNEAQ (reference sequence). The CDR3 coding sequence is TGTGCCAGCAGCTTAACCGGGGGTTACGAGCAGTACTTC. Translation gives CASSLTGGYEQYF.

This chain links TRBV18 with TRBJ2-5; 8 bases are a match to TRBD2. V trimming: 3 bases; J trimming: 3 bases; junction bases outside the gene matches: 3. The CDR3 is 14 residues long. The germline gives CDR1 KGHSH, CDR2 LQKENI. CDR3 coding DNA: TGTGCCAGCTCACCCGTAGCGGGGAAAGAGACCCAGTACTTC. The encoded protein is CASSPVAGKETQYF.

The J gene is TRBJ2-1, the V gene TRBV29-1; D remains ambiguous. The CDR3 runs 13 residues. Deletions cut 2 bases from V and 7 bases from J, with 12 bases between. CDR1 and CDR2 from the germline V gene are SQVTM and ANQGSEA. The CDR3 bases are TGCAGCGTTGAAAAGCCTACCCGGAATGAGCAGTTCTTC. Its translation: CSVEKPTRNEQFF.